The sequence of this T cell receptor (beta chain) was determined in a study of T cells in tumors after PD-1 blockade. General study findings and limits: Clonal replacement, not reinvigoration, is suggested for expanded exhausted CD8+ clones after therapy. About 41% of tumor TCR clonotypes were also found in blood.

V was shortened by 1 base and J by 7 bases, with 9 bases between the two germline ends. The CDR3 sequence is 13 residues long. Germline CDR1 reads SGHRS; CDR2 reads YFSETQ. The same primary tumor site was biopsied both before and after PD-1 blockade. Template: tumor biopsy or peripheral blood genomic DNA, roughly 616-6,500 ng per sample. This clone was recorded a few times. Its antigen is not identified. Profiled with immunoSEQ multiplex PCR; TCRdb holds only in-frame clones, not every one. The top ten clones hold roughly 14% of a sample with around 11,000 clones, about 67% of them seen once. V is TRBV5-1 and J is TRBJ2-1, with D hard to call. The sequence was obtained from a human donor with basal cell carcinoma. The sample was tumor tissue, taken after anti-PD-1 treatment. The CDR3: CASSLLLRNEQFF. CDR3 bases: TGCGCCAGCAGCTTGCTGCTGAGGAATGAGCAGTTCTTC.